The next 24 T cell receptor beta chains were all read from a single sample in a study of T cell repertoires in cytomegalovirus infection (dated by TCRdb to the late 2010s). No antigen has been assigned to these receptors. TCRdb names Illumina HiSeq 1500 as the instrument used. TCRdb's own reprocessing of the public reads used fastp at Q25 and MiXCR and kept productive beta chains. All rows with the same CDR3 protein become a single entry with the most common DNA and genes. The sample yields 360,000 or so distinct CDR3 sequences; around a third were counted once. 13% of the sample belongs to the ten largest clones. The intended sense of this specimen's treatment or condition label: in vitro stimulation with specific CMV peptide epitopes to enrich CMV-specific T cells. The specimen was cultured PBMCs, collected from culture after CMV antigen stimulation. The source is a human donor in good health (CMV status not recorded). Some clones in this sample may be carry-over from other donors' samples.

J is TRBJ1-6 and V is TRBV6-2 or TRBV6-3; 7 nucleotides match TRBD1. CDR1 is MNHEY and CDR2 is SVGEGT in the germline V gene. This CDR3 spans 15 amino acids. V dropped 5 bases and J dropped 5; count of bases not matched to a gene: 6. The CDR3 region has the DNA TGTGCCAGCAGTCTCCGGGACAGTGATAATTCACCCCTCCACTTT. Protein: CASSLRDSDNSPLHF.

This clonotype was observed a handful of times. The CDR3 DNA reads as TGTGCCAGCAGTTCGGGACTTGAAAAACTGTTTTTT. Translation gives CASSSGLEKLFF. The rearrangement uses TRBV12-3 or TRBV12-4 and TRBJ1-4, with D maybe TRBD1 (5 bases). With 4 bases removed from V and 7 bases from J, the gap between germline ends came to 7 bases. The CDR3 sequence is 12 residues long.

The chain has TRBV24-1 and TRBJ1-5; D gene ambiguous. V lost 2 bases to trimming and J lost 5 bases, with 3 bases between them. From germline, CDR1 is KGHDR and CDR2 SFDVKD. The length of the CDR3 is 12 residues. The CDR3, as DNA: TGTGCCACCAGTGATTCGTATCAGCCCCAGCATTTT. Its translation is CATSDSYQPQHF.

The J gene is TRBJ1-4, the V gene TRBV6-6; TRBD1 agrees at 8 bases. Unmatched junction bases numbered 6, after V lost 2 bases and J lost 7 bases. CDR1 and CDR2 from the germline V gene are MNHNY and SVGAGI (reference sequence). This CDR3 region has 15 residues. Here the CDR3 DNA reads TGTGCCAGCAGTTACCCAGGGGGCGCGGGTGAAAAACTGTTTTTT. Encoded protein: CASSYPGGAGEKLFF.

The V and J genes are TRBV15 and TRBJ2-1; 11 bases are shared with TRBD2. Germline values: CDR1 LNHNV, CDR2 YYDKDF (reference sequence). This CDR3 is 18 amino acids long. Losses at the gene ends were 0 bases for V and 2 bases for J; bases not matched to a gene: 6. CDR3 sequence (DNA): TGTGCCACCAGCAGAGATTGGCTAGCGGGAGGACCCTACAATGAGCAGTTCTTC. This sequence encodes CATSRDWLAGGPYNEQFF.

The table lists this clonotype with many counts. V and J are TRBV7-2 and TRBJ2-5; a possible D gene is TRBD2 (6 bases). Trimming took 2 bases from V and 9 from J, leaving 19 bases between them. CDR3 size: 15 residues. The germline V gene has CDR1 SGHTA and CDR2 FQGNSA. The CDR3 DNA follows: TGTGCCAGCAGCTTAATCTGGGCGGGGCAAAGGGCCCAGTACTTC. This codes for CASSLIWAGQRAQYF.

V usage is TRBV2 and J usage is TRBJ2-1; 8 bases agree with TRBD2. The CDR3 totals 15 residues. V lost 2 bases, J lost 5 bases, and 5 bases stayed unmatched. The germline V gene has CDR1 SNHLY and CDR2 FYNNEI. This CDR3 reads CASSERGGRNNEQFF. In DNA form, the CDR3 reads TGTGCCAGCAGTGAACGGGGCGGGAGGAACAATGAGCAGTTCTTC.

This chain uses TRBV15 with TRBJ1-1; D perhaps matches TRBD1 (6 bases). Germline V lookup: CDR1 LNHNV, CDR2 YYDKDF (reference sequence). The CDR3 sequence is 18 residues long. Trimming removed 0 bases from V and 1 base from J, with 18 bases in between. CDR3: CATSRDRVGGDANTEAFF. CDR3 coding DNA: TGTGCCACCAGCAGAGATAGGGTAGGGGGGGATGCGAACACTGAAGCTTTCTTT.

This clonotype was seen only a few times. The chain links TRBV12-3 or TRBV12-4 to TRBJ2-5, with 9 nucleotides matching TRBD2. This CDR3 is 15 amino acids long. J lost 5 bases, V lost 3 bases, and 7 bases had no gene match. The CDR3 nucleotides are TGTGCCAGCAGTTTTGGTAGCGGGAGCTGGGAGACCCAGTACTTC. Its protein product is CASSFGSGSWETQYF.

This clonotype was observed a handful of times. This chain's CDR3 is CASSQVGQGSYEQYF. The CDR3, as DNA: TGTGCCAGCAGCCAAGTCGGACAGGGTTCCTACGAGCAGTACTTC. The gene calls are TRBV5-4 and TRBJ2-7, with 8 bases identical to TRBD1. Germline V CDR1 and CDR2: SGHNT, YYREEE (reference sequence). The V gene end was trimmed by 4 bases and the J gene end by 1 base; junction bases not matched to a gene: 7. The CDR3 extends over 15 amino acids.

V is TRBV28 and J is TRBJ1-1; TRBD1 agrees at 8 bases. The V segment lost 2 bases and the J segment 0 bases; nucleotides outside the gene matches: 11. CDR3 length equals 18 residues. The V gene's germline CDR1 is MDHEN and CDR2 SYDVKM. This CDR3 reads CASSLRWTGNIMNTEAFF. CDR3 bases: TGTGCCAGCAGTTTACGCTGGACAGGGAACATCATGAACACTGAAGCTTTCTTT.

The sample holds a few counts of this clonotype. This chain uses TRBV20-1 with TRBJ2-7; D is ambiguous. The ends were cut back, 0 bases at V and 5 bases at J, with 8 bases in the middle. From germline, CDR1 is DFQATT and CDR2 SNEGSKA (reference sequence). The CDR3 covers 12 residues. CDR3 in amino acids: CSAREAHHEQYF. CDR3 sequence (DNA): TGCAGTGCTAGAGAAGCGCACCACGAGCAGTACTTC.

The gene calls are TRBV5-1 and TRBJ2-1; 8 bases fit TRBD1. The ends lost 9 bases at V and 0 bases at J; junction bases unmatched: 8. CDR1 is SGHRS and CDR2 is YFSETQ in the germline V gene. The CDR3 totals 15 residues. The CDR3 coding sequence is TGCGCCAAACTGGTCGGGACAGGCTCCTACAATGAGCAGTTCTTC. Its translation is CAKLVGTGSYNEQFF. Full variable domain (outside the CDR3, taken from reference TRBV5-1 and TRBJ2-1): KAGVTQTPRYLIKTRGQQVTLSCSPISGHRSVSWYQQTPGQGLQFLFEYFSETQRNKGNFPGRFSGRQFSNSRSEMNVSTLELGDSALYLCAKLVGTGSYNEQFFGPGTRLTVL.

V is TRBV7-9 and J is TRBJ2-2, with TRBD1 matching over 7 bases. Germline V gives CDR1 SEHNR, CDR2 FQNEAQ (reference sequence). The CDR3 runs to 17 residues. V was pared by 4 bases and J by 7 bases, with 15 bases of the junction left unmatched. CDR3 residues: CASSSPSGGLLLGELFF. CDR3 DNA sequence: TGTGCCAGCAGCTCTCCCTCAGGGGGATTACTTCTCGGGGAGCTGTTTTTT.

The V and J genes are TRBV7-2 and TRBJ1-5, with D hard to call. The V end lost 4 bases, the J end lost 9 bases, and 16 bases lay between the germline ends. The CDR3 runs 14 residues. Germline-derived CDR1 and CDR2 are SGHTA and FQGNSA. The CDR3 region has the DNA TGTGCCAGCAGCTCCCCCGTGGCCCCATGGCCCCAGCATTTT. This encodes CASSSPVAPWPQHF.

The CDR3 sequence: CASRAGTGANVLTF. Written as DNA, the CDR3 is TGTGCCAGCAGAGCAGGGACTGGGGCCAACGTCCTGACTTTC. This chain links TRBV28 with TRBJ2-6; a possible D gene is TRBD1 (5 bases). Germline V gives CDR1 MDHEN, CDR2 SYDVKM. Trimming left V 6 bases short and J 2 bases short, with 8 bases between. CDR3 length: 14 residues.

The chain employs TRBV7-8 and TRBJ1-6; D is uncertain. Trimming stripped 5 bases from V and 11 bases from J, with 16 bases between. CDR1 is SGHVS and CDR2 is FQNEAQ in the germline V gene. This CDR3 region has 14 residues. The chain's CDR3 is CASSPFTGSTPLHF. CDR3 DNA sequence: TGTGCCAGCAGCCCCTTCACGGGGTCGACACCCCTCCACTTT.

The chain recombines TRBV5-4 with TRBJ2-7; 9 bases map to TRBD1. Trimming removed 3 bases from V and 4 bases from J; junction bases left unmatched: 8. CDR3 size: 15 residues. Germline V gene sequence: CDR1 SGHNT, CDR2 YYREEE (reference sequence). CDR3 region: CASSSPGQGHYEQYF. The DNA of the CDR3 is TGTGCCAGCAGCTCTCCGGGACAGGGACATTACGAGCAGTACTTC.

This clonotype was detected only a few times. This chain connects TRBV7-8 to TRBJ2-7; 12 bases align to TRBD2. V lost 3 bases to trimming and J lost 4 bases; unmatched junction nucleotides: 4. This CDR3 spans 15 amino acids. The germline V gene has CDR1 SGHVS and CDR2 FQNEAQ. CDR3 amino acids: CASSFLAGGLYEQYV. DNA for the CDR3: TGTGCCAGCAGCTTCCTAGCGGGAGGGCTTTACGAGCAGTACGTC.

The CDR3 region has the DNA TGCAGTGCTAGCGTGGCTAGCGGAAGTAATACGCAGTATTTT. Encoded protein: CSASVASGSNTQYF. The chain employs TRBV20-1 and TRBJ2-3; 7 bases are a match to TRBD2. The ends lost 3 bases at V and 7 bases at J; junction bases unmatched: 10. The length of the CDR3 is 14 residues. The germline gives CDR1 DFQATT, CDR2 SNEGSKA (reference sequence).

The chain uses TRBV7-2 and TRBJ1-3; D call uncertain. The CDR3 sequence is 15 residues long. The V end was cut by 2 bases, the J end by 0 bases, with 8 bases between. Germline values: CDR1 SGHTA, CDR2 FQGNSA. CDR3 sequence (DNA): TGTGCCAGCAGCTTACAGGCCCGCTCTGGAAACACCATATATTTT. It encodes CASSLQARSGNTIYF.

The table lists this clonotype with a few counts. The rearrangement joins TRBV15 to TRBJ2-5, with a tentative D call TRBD2 (7 bases). V lost 0 bases, J lost 1 base, and 9 bases lay in between. The CDR3 length is 15 residues. CDR1 and CDR2 (germline): LNHNV, YYDKDF (reference sequence). The CDR3 is CATSRDAGAQETQYF. Here the CDR3 DNA reads TGTGCCACCAGCAGAGATGCGGGGGCCCAAGAGACCCAGTACTTC.

At least ten counts were recorded for this clonotype. The rearrangement links TRBV7-9 to TRBJ1-1; TRBD1 aligns across 10 bases. Trimming at V came to 5 bases and at J to 1 base, leaving 4 bases not matched to a gene. Germline loops: CDR1 SEHNR, CDR2 FQNEAQ (reference sequence). The CDR3 extends over 15 amino acids. This CDR3 reads CASSARDRGNTEAFF. CDR3 coding DNA: TGTGCCAGCAGCGCAAGGGACAGGGGGAACACTGAAGCTTTCTTT.

V usage is TRBV12-3 or TRBV12-4 and J usage is TRBJ1-4; no firm D call. Trimming shortened V by 3 bases and J by 4 bases, and 9 bases separated the two germline ends. The CDR3 is 14 residues long. Here the CDR3 reads CASSLWEHNEKLFF. The DNA of the CDR3 is TGTGCCAGCAGTTTGTGGGAGCATAATGAAAAACTGTTTTTT.